This note documents a single T cell receptor (beta chain) sequence. The antigen is not known. Separate from the roughly 670-subject first cohort, the approximately 120-subject validation cohort was the one that the donors belonged to. Profiling relied on immunoSEQ multiplex PCR, and the TCRdb table lists in-frame clones only, not all of them. The repertoire holds around 300,000 clones, with around 86% as singletons. The sample belongs to a study of cytomegalovirus exposure and HLA in healthy donors. Study summary: The approximately 120 validation repertoires were reported in a later analysis to have been generated on the same platform as the approximately 700 first-cohort repertoires.

Study-wide findings and caveats: According to reports, the classifier identified cytomegalovirus status with high specificity and sensitivity. TCR beta chains numbering more than 150 were designated cytomegalovirus-associated.

Sequencing was performed on PBMCs. This receptor was identified in a woman between 18 and 29 years old in good health and CMV-seronegative.

For the CDR3, the DNA is TGCGCCAGCAGCCAAGGGGCGGGACGGAGGAGAGAGCAGTACTTC. Amino acids: CASSQGAGRRREQYF. The J gene is TRBJ2-7, the V gene TRBV4-1; TRBD2 might be the D (6 bases). V was trimmed by 1 base and J by 7 bases, leaving 17 bases between them. The CDR3 sequence is 15 residues long. Per the germline V gene, CDR1 is MGHRA and CDR2 is YSYEKL.